The 11 T cell receptor beta chains listed next were all sequenced from one sample in a study of T cell responses to AZD1222 COVID-19 vaccine. Profiling relied on immunoSEQ multiplex PCR, and the TCRdb table lists in-frame clones only, not all of them. The sample has roughly 150,000 clones; about 90% are singletons. Specimen: peripheral blood, collected on day 0 of AZD1222 vaccination. The receptors here all came from an adult in good health.

The chain employs TRBV2 and TRBJ2-7; 7 positions agree with TRBD1. CDR3 size: 14 residues. The trim removed 6 bases at V and 6 bases at J, leaving 11 bases unmatched. Per germline, CDR1 SNHLY and CDR2 FYNNEI. The CDR3 bases are TGTGCCAGCAGCTGGACAGGATTGGCTCTCGAGCAGTACTTC. This codes for CASSWTGLALEQYF.

The chain couples TRBV21-1 to TRBJ1-6; the DNA was not used to check the table's D call, TRBD1. TRBV21-1 is a listed pseudogene. The CDR3 contains 16 residues. This CDR3 reads CASGNIGTGNNSPLHF. CDR3 nucleotides: TGTGCCAGCGGCAATATAGGGACAGGGAACAATTCACCCCTCCACTTT.

The J gene is TRBJ2-6, the V gene TRBV14; possibly TRBD1 for D (5 bases). Between the trimmed V and J ends, which lost 4 bases and 0 bases, there was a span of 16 bases. The CDR3 extends over 18 amino acids. Germline V CDR1 and CDR2: SGHDN, FVKESK. The CDR3 reads CASSPKGDSLSGANVLTF. CDR3 nucleotide sequence: TGTGCCAGCAGCCCCAAGGGTGACAGCCTCTCTGGGGCCAACGTCCTGACTTTC.

In its sample, this clone was seen once. The chain employs TRBV6-5 and TRBJ2-7; D not certain. With 7 bases removed from V and 0 bases from J, the gap between germline ends came to 16 bases. Germline V gene data show CDR1 as MNHEY and CDR2 as SVGAGI. CDR3 length: 15 residues. CDR3 DNA: TGTGCCAGCACTACAGTTGGCCAGAGCTCCTACGAGCAGTACTTC. Protein: CASTTVGQSSYEQYF.

The chain recombines TRBV28 with TRBJ1-2; the match to TRBD1 covers 8 bases. The trim removed 5 bases at V and 4 bases at J, leaving 12 bases unmatched. This CDR3 is 16 amino acids long. Germline V gives CDR1 MDHEN, CDR2 SYDVKM. For the CDR3, the DNA is TGTGCCAGCAGTGGGCGGCCCTCAGGGGGCGGCTATGGCTACACCTTC. Its translation: CASSGRPSGGGYGYTF.

CDR3 protein: CASSLGRGREQYF. The CDR3 DNA follows: TGTGCCAGCAGCTTGGGCAGGGGGCGCGAGCAGTACTTC. The rearrangement joins TRBV7-2 to TRBJ2-7, with TRBD1 matching over 8 bases. CDR3 length equals 13 residues. Trimming removed 3 bases from V and 6 bases from J; junction bases left unmatched: 4. Germline loops: CDR1 SGHTA, CDR2 FQGNSA.

J is TRBJ2-5 and V is TRBV30; 16 bases align to TRBD2. Germline CDR1 and CDR2: GTSNPN and SVGIG (reference sequence). This CDR3 comprises 18 residues. With 0 bases clipped from V and 2 bases from J, the junction kept 6 bases outside the gene matches. CDR3 coding DNA: TGTGCCTGGAGTGTACAAATGGGACTAGCGGGAGGGCAAGAGACCCAGTACTTC. This sequence encodes CAWSVQMGLAGGQETQYF.

This clone was picked up one time. This chain joins TRBV9 and TRBJ1-4; D gene ambiguous. The CDR3 sequence is 14 residues long. V lost 0 bases to trimming and J lost 7 bases, with 10 bases between them. Germline-derived CDR1 and CDR2 are SGDLS and YYNGEE. CDR3 sequence: CASSVVGRCEKLFF. DNA for the CDR3: TGTGCCAGCAGCGTAGTGGGCCGCTGTGAAAAACTGTTTTTT.

The V and J genes are TRBV2 and TRBJ1-5; no reliable D call. The CDR3 consists of 14 residues. The V end lost 4 bases, the J end lost 3 bases, and 10 bases lay between the germline ends. CDR1 is SNHLY, CDR2 FYNNEI, per germline. In DNA form, the CDR3 reads TGTGCCAGCAGTGTAGAGGCCTTCAATCAGCCCCAGCATTTT. This sequence encodes CASSVEAFNQPQHF.

The V call is TRBV19, the J call TRBJ1-2, with 12 bases that match TRBD1. CDR1 and CDR2 from the germline V gene are LNHDA and SQIVND (reference sequence). The CDR3 loop spans 17 amino acids. J gave up 8 bases and V 3 bases, and 13 bases lay outside the gene matches. The DNA for the CDR3 is TGTGCCAGTAGTATGACTCCGGGACAGGGGGCAGCGGGCGGCTACACCTTC. This translates into CASSMTPGQGAAGGYTF.

The chain joins TRBV9 to TRBJ2-5; the D gene could be TRBD1 or TRBD2 (5 bases each). The ends were cut back, 0 bases at V and 5 bases at J, with 17 bases in the middle. In germline, CDR1 is SGDLS, CDR2 YYNGEE. The CDR3 covers 16 residues. CDR3 DNA sequence: TGTGCCAGCAGCGTAGGTCGTATTGGGGGAGTGGAGACCCAGTACTTC. Amino acids: CASSVGRIGGVETQYF.